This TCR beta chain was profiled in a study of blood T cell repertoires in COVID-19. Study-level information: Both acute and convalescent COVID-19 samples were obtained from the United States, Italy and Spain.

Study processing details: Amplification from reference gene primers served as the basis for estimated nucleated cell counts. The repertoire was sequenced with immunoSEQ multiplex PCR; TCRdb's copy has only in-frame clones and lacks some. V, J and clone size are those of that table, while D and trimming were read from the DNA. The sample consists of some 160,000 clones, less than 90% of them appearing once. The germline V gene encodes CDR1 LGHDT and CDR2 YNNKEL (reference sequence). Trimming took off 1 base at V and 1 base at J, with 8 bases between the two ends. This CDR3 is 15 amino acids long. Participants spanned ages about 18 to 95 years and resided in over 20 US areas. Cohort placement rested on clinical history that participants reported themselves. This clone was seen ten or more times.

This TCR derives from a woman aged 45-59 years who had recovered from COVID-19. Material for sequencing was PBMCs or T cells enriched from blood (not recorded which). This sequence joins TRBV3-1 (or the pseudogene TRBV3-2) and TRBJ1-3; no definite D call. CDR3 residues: CASSQGWASGNTIYF. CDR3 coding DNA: TGTGCCAGCAGCCAAGGATGGGCGTCTGGAAACACCATATATTTT.